This TCR beta chain was recorded in a study of cytomegalovirus exposure and HLA in healthy donors (dated by TCRdb to about 2017). Looking at the study overall: An earlier analysis of some 600 of the donors reported approximately 300 Gb of sequence data and 95 million to 130 million unique TCR beta sequences obtained from around 170 million T cells. An early release that covered about 600 HLA-typed donors contained 300 to 350 gigabases of sequencing data and tens of millions of unique TCR sequences. Of the roughly 400 genotyped donors, less than 90% were placed in the genetic ancestry cluster associated with self-reported Caucasian donors. The study aimed to test whether cataloging public T cell receptors could reveal signatures of past pathogen exposure. Using immunosequencing, the study profiled T cell repertoires from 666 subjects and related those repertoires to cytomegalovirus serostatus. A separate validation cohort of 100 to 150 different subjects was used in addition to the approximately 700-subject first cohort. To predict cytomegalovirus infection status, the study brought together high-throughput TCR immunosequencing, statistical association of individual TCRs with disease status, and machine learning. A later analysis re-analyzed previously published TCR beta repertoires from about 730 donors and added high-resolution HLA genotyping to study TCR occurrence patterns. The later analysis used no new phenotypic data to find candidate immune exposures, relying instead on TCR beta sequences and their occurrence across donors. An earlier analysis of 587 of the donors applied high-throughput TCR beta sequencing to assess whether each TCR beta V gene segment acted as functional or pseudogenic. Alongside the repertoire data, information on donor age, sex, ethnicity and CMV serostatus was compiled. A later genetic analysis used genome-wide SNP genotypes for about 65% of the roughly 670 donors, treating that subset as a discovery cohort. All discovery cohort repertoires had been generated on a single sequencing platform. HLA typing covered class I and class II loci at four-digit resolution. Typing coverage differed by locus: A, B, C, DRB1 and DQB1 were typed in roughly 620-630 donors, DQA1 in 500 to 550, DPA1 in nearly 610, and DPB1 in around 440. Because of strong linkage in the cohort, roughly five DR-DQ haplotypes were treated as single units for association and clustering. Across some 400 genotyped donors of the cohort, an average of approximately 240,000 unique TCR beta nucleotide sequences per donor were sequenced, and 15% to 20% of those sequences were non-productive.

This clone occurred a few times. Its antigen remains undetermined. Within one base of it there is no much larger clone, and no base qualities were kept. The library was prepared using the immunoSEQ multiplex PCR assay. For the multiplex PCR, a mixture combining 60 forward primers for TCR Vbeta segments and 13 reverse primers for TCR Jbeta segments was used. The CDR3 region of rearranged TCR beta genes was amplified from genomic DNA with a multiplex PCR assay. On the Illumina HiSeq System, the amplified TCR beta libraries were sequenced as 87-base-pair reads. The published analysis was carried out like this. A later analysis tallied roughly 78 million unique TCR beta chains across the 666 repertoires, and around 12 million of those chains were shared by two or more donors. Raw reads were error-corrected and collapsed into unique sequences with a nearest-neighbor algorithm that merged closely related sequences to remove PCR and sequencing errors. To assign V, D and J gene segments, CDR3 sequences were aligned to IMGT reference sequences. For a sequence to be retained, a match of at least six nucleotides to both a V gene segment and a J gene segment was required. Rearrangements were called productive when the CDR3 lacked stop codons and stayed in frame with V and J; all others were non-productive. Following IMGT convention, CDR3 was defined as the stretch from the second conserved V-encoded cysteine to the conserved J-encoded phenylalanine. Sequences without an unambiguous match to a single V gene segment were excluded from the earlier analysis of about 630 of the donors. An earlier analysis of a few hundred of the donors called V segments functional above 56.7% productive rearrangements and segregating when the between-donor standard deviation exceeded 5%. A statistical classification framework was developed to diagnose cytomegalovirus status using the catalog of TCR beta chain sequences. In a later analysis, TCR nucleotide sequences were compared against IMGT/GENE-DB human TR gene sequences so that V and J genes could be assigned. Using the TCRdist pipeline, a later analysis assigned CDR3 sequences along with most-parsimonious VDJ recombination scenarios. In a later analysis, each TCR beta chain was defined by its CDR3 amino acid sequence together with its V-gene family, and reads lacking a unique V-gene family were excluded. As a way to deal with suspected cross-contamination and a sequencing artifact, a later analysis dropped roughly 600 nucleotide sequences that were highly shared and had low generation probability. In a later analysis, a clonal expansion index was calculated for each public chain from normalized within-repertoire ranks of inferred template counts. In a later analysis, generation probabilities were computed using a VDJ recombination model fitted to out-of-frame rearrangements, and the results were checked against IGoR. In a later analysis, TCR-TCR, TCR-HLA and TCR-CMV co-occurrence was scored with hypergeometric tests, and a repertoire-size bias correction was applied to TCR pairs. False discovery rates were estimated in a later analysis by permuting HLA or CMV assignments 20 times. In a later analysis, co-occurring TCRs were grouped using DBSCAN, with TCRdist sequence similarity added in when clustering inside HLA-allele-positive subsets. Co-occurrence clustering excluded repertoires with fewer than 30,000 or more than 120,000 public chains, plus five with anomalous nucleotide sharing. In its TCRdb copy, this immuneACCESS table keeps in-frame sequences only and misses some clones. Where compared with another copy, unresolved V genes explain less than half of these, and the others have no known cause. That table gives V, J and clone size, and the DNA gave D and trimming. The sample records tens of thousands of clones, around 60% of which are singletons. The ten top clones hold about 20% of the sample.

The cohort consisted of 600 or so healthy bone marrow donors. Cohort members were all nominally healthy when sampled, although unrecorded immune exposures were likely present. The donor was CMV seropositive and belonged to the group of some 290 seropositive cohort members. A peripheral blood sample was collected from each donor, and TCR beta sequencing was performed on peripheral blood mononuclear cells. Genomic DNA extraction from the blood cell samples was performed with the Qiagen DNeasy Blood Extraction Kit. CDR1 and CDR2, looked up from the germline V gene, are MNHEY and SVGAGI. The CDR3 covers 15 residues, taking in both the cysteine and the phenylalanine. Only CDR3 DNA is held: 45 bases, read in frame from base 1. At the junction V is shortened by 0 bases and J by 3 bases, with 8 bases in between. Here is what the overall study found, with its caveats: In both the original and validation cohorts, the classifier was reported to diagnose cytomegalovirus status with high specificity and sensitivity. Because counts were too low, 15 to 20 rarely observed V segments, including chromosome 9 orphons, were left out of the earlier analysis of about 500 of the donors. A later analysis found that TCR association rates varied across HLA loci, with DRB1 alleles showing the most associated TCRs and HLA-C alleles the fewest. Roughly uniform sequencing depth across donors was assumed in presence/absence analyses, although this assumption may not hold. This cohort had only TCR beta chains sequenced, and the lack of alpha or paired-chain data limited which features could be detected. The study listed approximately 150 TCR beta chains as associated with cytomegalovirus. A later analysis associated 17,000 or so TCR beta sequences with specific HLA alleles at a false discovery rate of 0.05. An earlier analysis of approximately 500 of the donors showed that most TCR beta V segments appeared in productive rearrangements either about 90% or about 30% of the time, which broadly matched IMGT annotations. In a later genetic analysis, a missense DCLRE1C variant was associated with V-gene and J-gene trimming of TCR beta chains, and the association was replicated in an independent cohort. A later analysis reported that several top co-occurrence clusters appeared linked to parvovirus B19, influenza, CMV and Epstein-Barr virus. It was suggested by the authors that the approach could potentially be generalized to other disease states and immunological phenotypes. According to a later analysis, most CMV-associated TCR beta chains appeared to be HLA-restricted, and the HLA associations seemed to be driven largely by CMV exposure. Linkage disequilibrium might explain the correlated functional status among segregating V segments, but an unknown experimental factor could not be excluded. For the cohort, immune exposure information was limited to CMV serostatus. A further reported finding was that TCR beta sequences accurately predicted the HLA-A and HLA-B alleles for most subjects in the first cohort. While some public TCRs were present in many individuals, most TCR sequences turned up only very rarely across donors. Three of the identified cytomegalovirus-associated TCR beta chains were confirmed in vitro to be specific for cytomegalovirus antigens. In a later genetic analysis, fewer N-insertions in productive TCRs were reported among donors in an Asian-associated ancestry cluster than the roughly 700-donor mean. In a later analysis, HLA-associated TCR beta chains were found to be more clonally expanded and to have lower generation probabilities than equally common non-associated chains. The 87-base-pair reads could not distinguish some IMGT-functional V segments, including TRBV6-2 and TRBV6-3, so those segments were excluded. When HLA alleles, especially DR and DQ, strongly co-occurred, TCR associations were difficult to assign to individual alleles. A cluster of highly shared sequence variants was judged likely to represent a technical artifact of the sequencing pipeline. HLA typing was unavailable for some donors at each locus, so association tests used only the typed subset.

The V and J segments used are TRBV6-5 and TRBJ2-2; the D gene cannot be resolved reliably. The sequencing sample was made of PBMCs. This receptor was taken from a man over 45 in good health and CMV-seropositive. The sequence in DNA is TGTGCCAGCAGTTACTCGGGCAGAGACACCGGGGAGCTGTTTTTT. It codes for CASSYSGRDTGELFF.